This TCR beta chain originates from a study of blood T cell repertoires in COVID-19. Study-level background: Recovered participants had two consecutive negative NP/OP PCR tests, healthcare professional clearance, or symptom resolution.

The ends were cut back, 0 bases at V and 3 bases at J, with 2 bases in the middle. From germline, CDR1 is MNHEY and CDR2 SMNVEV (reference sequence). The length of the CDR3 is 13 residues. As processed by the authors: Estimates of nucleated cell counts were drawn from the amplification of reference gene primers. Measured with immunoSEQ multiplex PCR; TCRdb has only the in-frame clones, and not every one. V and J calls and clone size come straight from that table; D and trimming were deduced from the DNA. The profile covers about 360,000 clones, with roughly 86% appearing a single time and roughly 1.9% taken by the ten largest.

This receptor was identified in a man between 40 and 49 years old in a cohort exposed to, infected with or recovered from COVID-19 (not recorded which). The sample taken for sequencing was PBMCs or T cells enriched from blood (not recorded which). The rearrangement joins TRBV27 to TRBJ2-2, with D hard to call. As DNA, the CDR3 is TGTGCCAGCAGTTTATCCTACACCGGGGAGCTGTTTTTT. It encodes CASSLSYTGELFF.